The clone carrying this TCR beta chain was seen more than once but under ten times. Its antigen is unidentified. The data originate from a study of T-cell reconstitution after alpha-beta-depleted transplantation in children. General observations from the study: By about two months after transplant, alpha-beta T cells reportedly arose from several hundred graft clones that had expanded. For some patients, TCRbeta diversity was high at day 60 because of recipient T cells and thymic progenitors that survived. By one year post-transplant, T-cell counts and diversity largely arose from T cells that were newly produced.

The CDR3 loop spans 16 amino acids. The ends lost 4 bases at V and 5 bases at J; junction bases unmatched: 13. Germline V gene data show CDR1 as DFQATT and CDR2 as SNEGSKA (reference sequence). Using unique molecular identifiers, the investigators prepared the TCRbeta library. One entry per CDR3 protein results from TCRdb running MiXCR on the PCR reads. The data show 250,000 to 400,000 distinct CDR3 sequences, roughly 21% seen once. This specimen was PBMCs, mostly from graft donor cells, taken 180 days after TCRalphabeta/CD19-depleted stem cell transplant. The rearrangement joins TRBV20-1 to TRBJ2-3; 9 bases fit TRBD2. This TCR was recovered from a male patient aged 10 to 17 who had a stem cell transplant for acute lymphoblastic leukemia, so the T cells may come from the graft donor. Here the CDR3 reads CSAILLLLAGEDTQYF. The CDR3 DNA reads TGCAGTGCTATCCTGCTACTTTTAGCGGGAGAAGATACGCAGTATTTT.